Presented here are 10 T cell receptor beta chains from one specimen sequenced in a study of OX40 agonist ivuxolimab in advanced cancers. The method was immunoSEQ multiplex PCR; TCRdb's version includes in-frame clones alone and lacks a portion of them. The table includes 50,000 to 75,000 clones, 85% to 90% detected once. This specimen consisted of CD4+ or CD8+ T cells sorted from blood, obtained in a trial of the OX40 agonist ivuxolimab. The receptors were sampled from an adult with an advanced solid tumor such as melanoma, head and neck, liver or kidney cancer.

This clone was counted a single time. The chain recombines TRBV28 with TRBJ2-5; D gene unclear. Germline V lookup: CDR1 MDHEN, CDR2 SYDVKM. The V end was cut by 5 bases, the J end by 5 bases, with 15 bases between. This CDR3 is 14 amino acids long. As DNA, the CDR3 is TGTGCCAGCAGTATCCCCGGGCAAGCCGAGACCCAGTACTTC. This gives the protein CASSIPGQAETQYF.

The CDR3 sequence is CASSPQDRSNQPQHF. CDR3 coding DNA: TGCGCCAGCAGCCCACAAGACAGGAGCAATCAGCCCCAGCATTTT. The V and J genes are TRBV4-1 and TRBJ1-5, with D possibly TRBD1 on 6 matching bases. The CDR3 has 15 amino acids. From germline, CDR1 is MGHRA and CDR2 YSYEKL. V was trimmed by 4 bases and J by 1 base, leaving 11 bases between them.

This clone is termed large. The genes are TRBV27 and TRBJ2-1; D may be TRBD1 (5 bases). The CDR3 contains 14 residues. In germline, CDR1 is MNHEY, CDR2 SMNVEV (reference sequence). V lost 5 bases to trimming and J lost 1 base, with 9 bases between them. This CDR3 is CASSQGVSYNEQFF. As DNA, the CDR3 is TGTGCCAGCAGTCAGGGTGTGTCCTACAATGAGCAGTTCTTC.

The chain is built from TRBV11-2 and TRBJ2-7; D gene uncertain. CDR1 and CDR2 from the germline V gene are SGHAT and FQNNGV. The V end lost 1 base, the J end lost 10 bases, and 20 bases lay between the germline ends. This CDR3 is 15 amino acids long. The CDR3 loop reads CASSLAGSVIRFQYF. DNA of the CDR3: TGTGCCAGCAGCTTAGCAGGCAGCGTAATACGCTTCCAGTACTTC. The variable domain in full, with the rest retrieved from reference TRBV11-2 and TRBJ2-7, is EAGVAQSPRYKIIEKRQSVAFWCNPISGHATLYWYQQILGQGPKLLIQFQNNGVVDDSQLPKDRFSAERLKGVDSTLKIQPAKLEDSAVYLCASSLAGSVIRFQYFGPGTRLTVT.

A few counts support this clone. The CDR3 protein is CASSQDFETPLHF. DNA for the CDR3: TGCGCCAGCAGCCAAGATTTCGAAACACCCCTCCACTTT. The rearrangement joins TRBV4-1 to TRBJ1-6; D is ambiguous. Trimming took off 0 bases at V and 11 bases at J, with 8 bases between the two ends. The CDR3 is 13 residues long. CDR1 MGHRA and CDR2 YSYEKL come from the germline V gene.

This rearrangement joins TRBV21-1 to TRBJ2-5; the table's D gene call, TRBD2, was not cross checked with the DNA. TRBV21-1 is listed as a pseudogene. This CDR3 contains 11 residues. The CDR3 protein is CASSRLGAQYF. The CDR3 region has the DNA TGTGCCAGCAGCAGACTAGGGGCCCAGTACTTC.

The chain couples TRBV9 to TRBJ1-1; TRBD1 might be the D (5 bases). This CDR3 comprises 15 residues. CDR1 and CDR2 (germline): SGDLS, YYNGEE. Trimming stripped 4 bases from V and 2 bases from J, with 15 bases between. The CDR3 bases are TGTGCCAGCAGCCCAGGATGGGGGTTTAACACTGAAGCTTTCTTT. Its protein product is CASSPGWGFNTEAFF.

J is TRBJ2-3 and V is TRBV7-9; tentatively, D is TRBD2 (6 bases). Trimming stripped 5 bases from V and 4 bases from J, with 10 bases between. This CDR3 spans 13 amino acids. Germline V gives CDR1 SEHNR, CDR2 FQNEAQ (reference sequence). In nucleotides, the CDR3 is TGTGCCAGCAGCGCGGGATCTGCAGATACGCAGTATTTT. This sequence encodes CASSAGSADTQYF.

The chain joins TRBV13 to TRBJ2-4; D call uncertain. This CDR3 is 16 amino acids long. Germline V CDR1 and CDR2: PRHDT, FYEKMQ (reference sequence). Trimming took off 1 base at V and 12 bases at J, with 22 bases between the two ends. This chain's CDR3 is CASSLVGLAGDRTQYF. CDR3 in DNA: TGTGCCAGCAGCTTAGTTGGTCTGGCAGGCGACCGTACTCAGTACTTC.

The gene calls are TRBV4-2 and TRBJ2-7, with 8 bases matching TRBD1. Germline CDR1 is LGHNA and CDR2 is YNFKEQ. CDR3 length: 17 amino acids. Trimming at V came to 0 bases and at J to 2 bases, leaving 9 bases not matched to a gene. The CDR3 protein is CASSQEATGALTYEQYF. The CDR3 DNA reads TGTGCCAGCAGCCAAGAAGCGACAGGGGCCCTCACCTACGAGCAGTACTTC.